This record looks at one TCR beta chain sequence and its context. This sample was taken from a study of CD8+CD57+ T cells in acquired aplastic anemia. The V gene's germline CDR1 is SQVTM and CDR2 ANQGSEA. V lost 4 bases and J lost 5, with 11 bases in between. This CDR3 contains 12 residues. Before being chosen for sequencing, patients had shown CD8+CD57+ cell expansion by flow cytometry. The study profiled TCR beta VDJ and CDR3 using genomic DNA as template. Via MiXCR, TCRdb re-called the reads, giving one row per CDR3 protein. The top ten hold 3.2% of the sample, which has approximately 170,000 distinct CDR3 sequences, approximately 44% seen once.

The material sequenced was sorted CD4+, CD8+, or CD8+CD57+ T cells (not recorded which) from PBMCs. The chain couples TRBV29-1 to TRBJ2-5; no clear D gene. This clonotype was sampled from a human donor with aplastic anemia. This chain's CDR3 is CSVGLAHETQYF. The CDR3 DNA follows: TGCAGCGTTGGGTTGGCGCATGAGACCCAGTACTTC.